This T cell receptor (beta chain) stems from a study of blood T cell repertoires in COVID-19. TCRdb's copy holds only in-frame clones and misses some; the assay was immunoSEQ multiplex PCR. The sample shows some 160,000 clones, around three quarters of them seen only once. Germline assignment: CDR1 MNHEY and CDR2 SVGEGT. V was pared by 0 bases and J by 6 bases, with 3 bases of the junction left unmatched. The CDR3 spans 15 residues. The gene calls are TRBV6-2 or TRBV6-3 and TRBJ2-7; 12 nucleotides align to TRBD1. The specimen sequenced was peripheral blood. This TCR derives from a man over 45 with active or convalescent COVID-19. The CDR3 nucleotides are TGTGCCAGCAGTTACTCAGGGACAGGGGGCTCCGAGCAGTACTTC. This translates into CASSYSGTGGSEQYF.